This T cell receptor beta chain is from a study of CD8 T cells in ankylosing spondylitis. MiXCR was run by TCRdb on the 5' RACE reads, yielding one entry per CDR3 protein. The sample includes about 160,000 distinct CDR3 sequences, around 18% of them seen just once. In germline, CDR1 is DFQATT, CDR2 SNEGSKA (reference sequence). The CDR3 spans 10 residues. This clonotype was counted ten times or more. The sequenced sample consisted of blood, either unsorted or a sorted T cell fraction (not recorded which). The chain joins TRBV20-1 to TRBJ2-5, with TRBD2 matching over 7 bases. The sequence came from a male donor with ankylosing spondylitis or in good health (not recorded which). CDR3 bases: TGCCGAGCGGGAAGCGAGACCCAGTACTTC. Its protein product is CRAGSETQYF.